This TCR beta chain was profiled in a study of regulatory T cells in long-lasting Graves disease. With iRepertoire HTBI primers and Arm-PCR of CDR3 regions, TCR beta libraries were built. Via MiXCR, TCRdb re-called the multiplex PCR reads, giving one row per CDR3 protein. The profile covers under 400,000 distinct CDR3 sequences, with around 17% appearing a single time and around 27% taken by the ten largest. Trimming cost V 5 bases and J 0 bases, with 16 bases left between them. Germline CDR1 is ENHRY and CDR2 is SYGVKD. The CDR3 extends over 16 amino acids. Only a few counts were recorded for this clonotype. The time point is: newly diagnosed GD, antithyroid drugs for less than 3 months. RNA from PBMCs was the source of the TCR library. The data were also submitted as part of a second study, on T cells in Graves' hyperthyroidism and ophthalmopathy. As that study records: When the TCR CDR3 underwent first-round RT-PCR, the HTBI primer set was used.

The specimen comprised peripheral blood mononuclear cells (PBMCs), sampled at new diagnosis, from a patient treated with antithyroid drugs. This receptor was obtained from a man aged 40-49 years with Graves disease. The V gene is TRBV10-3, the J gene TRBJ2-5, with TRBD2 as a possible D gene (6 bases). The CDR3 DNA sequence: TGTGCCATCAGTTCGTTCGGCGGGGCCAACCAAGAGACCCAGTACTTC. Translation: CAISSFGGANQETQYF.